This is a list of T cell receptor beta chains from one sample in a study of human T cells and chemical hapten exposure. MiXCR, applied by TCRdb to the 5' RACE reads, yields one record per CDR3 protein. The sample has approximately 140,000 distinct CDR3 sequences; around 4% are singletons. The receptors originated from a female donor in good health. The CDR3 runs from the conserved cysteine through the conserved F or W. The D gene is left open where the match is weak. A clone size is listed for some rows: how often the clone was seen (once, few, many), or a class if it is expanded.

abundance: many
d_gene: -
v_gene: TRBV7-3
j_gene: TRBJ1-3
CDR3nt: TGTGCCAGCAGCTTAAAGGAGCTGAGGGGAAGTGGAAACACCATATATTTT
CDR3aa: CASSLKELRGSGNTIYF

abundance: many
d_gene: TRBD1
v_gene: TRBV10-3
j_gene: TRBJ2-2
CDR3nt: TGTGCCACCCGGGACAGGGAGAGCGGGGAGCTGTTTTTT
CDR3aa: CATRDRESGELFF

abundance: -
d_gene: -
v_gene: TRBV5-6
j_gene: TRBJ1-1
CDR3nt: TGTGCCAGCAGCTCGTGGATAGGTATGGATGAAGCTTTCTTT
CDR3aa: CASSSWIGMDEAFF

abundance: many
d_gene: TRBD1
v_gene: TRBV12-3/TRBV12-4
j_gene: TRBJ1-5
CDR3nt: TGTGCCAGCAGTCATGGGACAGGGGCGGCGTTTGCGAGCAATCAGCCCCAGCATTTT
CDR3aa: CASSHGTGAAFASNQPQHF

abundance: -
d_gene: -
v_gene: TRBV29-1
j_gene: TRBJ1-1
CDR3nt: TGCAGCGGCGAGGGGAGCACTGAAGCTTTCTTT
CDR3aa: CSGEGSTEAFF

abundance: few
d_gene: -
v_gene: TRBV29-1
j_gene: TRBJ2-7
CDR3nt: TGCAGCGCCACGTTGACCCGGGGGCTAGGCTACGAGCAGTACTTC
CDR3aa: CSATLTRGLGYEQYF

abundance: few
d_gene: -
v_gene: TRBV29-1
j_gene: TRBJ1-1
CDR3nt: TGCAGCCAAGAACGGGGTATAGGCACTGAAGCTTTCTTT
CDR3aa: CSQERGIGTEAFF

abundance: many
d_gene: TRBD2
v_gene: TRBV5-1
j_gene: TRBJ2-1
CDR3nt: TGCGCCAGCAGCTATTCTAGCGGGGGGGCCGTTAGGAGTGAGCAGTTCTTC
CDR3aa: CASSYSSGGAVRSEQFF

abundance: many
d_gene: -
v_gene: TRBV10-3
j_gene: TRBJ1-6
CDR3nt: TGTGCCATCTCGTCCAGTTCAAATTCACCCCTCCACTTT
CDR3aa: CAISSSSNSPLHF

abundance: many
d_gene: -
v_gene: TRBV2
j_gene: TRBJ1-6
CDR3nt: TGTGCCAGCAGGACCCGAAATTCACCCCTCCACTTT
CDR3aa: CASRTRNSPLHF

abundance: many
d_gene: -
v_gene: TRBV29-1
j_gene: TRBJ1-1
CDR3nt: TGCAGCGTTGGGAAGGCCCTAAACACTGAAGCTTTCTTT
CDR3aa: CSVGKALNTEAFF

abundance: many
d_gene: -
v_gene: TRBV3-1
j_gene: TRBJ2-6
CDR3nt: TGTGCCAGCAGCCAAGCAGCTGGGGCCAACGTCCTGACTTTC
CDR3aa: CASSQAAGANVLTF

abundance: few
d_gene: -
v_gene: TRBV3-1
j_gene: TRBJ2-7
CDR3nt: TGTGCCAGCCAACGGGGGCCCCTTTCCTACGAGCAGTACTTC
CDR3aa: CASQRGPLSYEQYF

abundance: many
d_gene: -
v_gene: TRBV25-1
j_gene: TRBJ1-5
CDR3nt: TGTGCCAGCAGTGAGTCCGGTCTGGGCAATCAGCCCCAGCATTTT
CDR3aa: CASSESGLGNQPQHF

abundance: few
d_gene: TRBD1
v_gene: TRBV7-2
j_gene: TRBJ2-5
CDR3nt: TGTGCCAGCAGCTTACTGGGACAGCAAGAGACCCAGTACTTC
CDR3aa: CASSLLGQQETQYF

abundance: many
d_gene: -
v_gene: TRBV25-1
j_gene: TRBJ1-2
CDR3nt: TGTGCCAGCAGTCCGTCCGGGACATGGCCGGGAGGTGGCTACACCTTC
CDR3aa: CASSPSGTWPGGGYTF

abundance: many
d_gene: -
v_gene: TRBV21-1
j_gene: TRBJ2-7
CDR3nt: TGTGCCAGGTGGGGGTACGAGCAGTACTTC
CDR3aa: CARWGYEQYF

abundance: few
d_gene: TRBD1
v_gene: TRBV18
j_gene: TRBJ1-1
CDR3nt: TGTGCCAGCTCCGCCGGAGGGACAGGGAACACTGAAGCTTTCTTT
CDR3aa: CASSAGGTGNTEAFF

abundance: many
d_gene: -
v_gene: TRBV3-1
j_gene: TRBJ1-2
CDR3nt: TGTGCCAGCAGCCAGTCGAGCGGCTACACCTTC
CDR3aa: CASSQSSGYTF

abundance: many
d_gene: -
v_gene: TRBV4-2
j_gene: TRBJ1-2
CDR3nt: TGTGCCAGCAGCCCCCCATTGTGGGGGGCGCCGGATGGCTACACCTTC
CDR3aa: CASSPPLWGAPDGYTF

abundance: many
d_gene: -
v_gene: TRBV3-1
j_gene: TRBJ2-5
CDR3nt: TGTGCCAGCAGCCAAGACCTCACAGACCAAGAGACCCAGTACTTC
CDR3aa: CASSQDLTDQETQYF

abundance: many
d_gene: TRBD1
v_gene: TRBV7-2
j_gene: TRBJ1-5
CDR3nt: TGTGCCAGCAGCTCCCGGACAGGGGCAAATCAGCCCCAGCATTTT
CDR3aa: CASSSRTGANQPQHF

abundance: many
d_gene: -
v_gene: TRBV27
j_gene: TRBJ2-3
CDR3nt: TGTGCCAGCAGCTCTAGAGTTACAGATACGCAGTATTTT
CDR3aa: CASSSRVTDTQYF

abundance: few
d_gene: -
v_gene: TRBV2
j_gene: TRBJ1-1
CDR3nt: TGTGCCAGCAGTGTCGACCTTTACGCTTTCTTT
CDR3aa: CASSVDLYAFF

abundance: many
d_gene: TRBD1
v_gene: TRBV7-3
j_gene: TRBJ1-4
CDR3nt: TGTGCCAGCCTTTACGACAGGGAGGGGGATGAAAAACTGTTTTTT
CDR3aa: CASLYDREGDEKLFF

abundance: many
d_gene: TRBD1
v_gene: TRBV14
j_gene: TRBJ1-2
CDR3nt: TGTGCCAGCAGCCAAGGGGGAAACGACAGGGGGTATGGCTACACCTTC
CDR3aa: CASSQGGNDRGYGYTF

abundance: -
d_gene: TRBD2
v_gene: TRBV7-3
j_gene: TRBJ2-1
CDR3nt: TGTGCCAGCAGCTTCCTAGCGGGGGGTGGGAATGAGCAGTTCTTC
CDR3aa: CASSFLAGGGNEQFF

abundance: few
d_gene: -
v_gene: TRBV18
j_gene: TRBJ2-7
CDR3nt: TGTGCCAGCTCACCCGCGCGGGGGCGCGACTACGAGCAGTACTTC
CDR3aa: CASSPARGRDYEQYF

abundance: many
d_gene: TRBD1
v_gene: TRBV7-9
j_gene: TRBJ1-1
CDR3nt: TGTGCCAGCAGCTCGCGGGACAGGGGGCCGCTAACTGAAGCTTTCTTT
CDR3aa: CASSSRDRGPLTEAFF

abundance: many
d_gene: -
v_gene: TRBV27
j_gene: TRBJ1-4
CDR3nt: TGTGCCAGCAGTTTATACTCTGGGGGGTCAGAAAAACTGTTTTTT
CDR3aa: CASSLYSGGSEKLFF

abundance: many
d_gene: -
v_gene: TRBV18
j_gene: TRBJ1-2
CDR3nt: TGTGCCAGCTCACGAAACGGAGACACCTCAGCTAACTATGGCTACACCTTC
CDR3aa: CASSRNGDTSANYGYTF

abundance: -
d_gene: TRBD2
v_gene: TRBV7-2
j_gene: TRBJ2-3
CDR3nt: TGTGCCAGCAGCTCGAGGACTAGAGCAGATACGCAGTATTTT
CDR3aa: CASSSRTRADTQYF

abundance: many
d_gene: -
v_gene: TRBV2
j_gene: TRBJ1-5
CDR3nt: TGTGCCAGCAATTATGGGGGGTTAGGACAGCCCCAGCATTTT
CDR3aa: CASNYGGLGQPQHF

abundance: many
d_gene: -
v_gene: TRBV18
j_gene: TRBJ1-5
CDR3nt: TGTGCCAGCTCACCACAACCTCAGGGGCGCTATCAGCCCCAGCATTTT
CDR3aa: CASSPQPQGRYQPQHF

abundance: many
d_gene: TRBD1
v_gene: TRBV29-1
j_gene: TRBJ1-5
CDR3nt: TGCAGCGTTGAGACAGGGGGAGCTCAGCATTTT
CDR3aa: CSVETGGAQHF

abundance: few
d_gene: -
v_gene: TRBV20-1
j_gene: TRBJ1-5
CDR3nt: TGCAGTGCTAGTCATGGGGGGGGCTTACTTGGTACCGGTAGCAATCAGCCCCAGCATTTT
CDR3aa: CSASHGGGLLGTGSNQPQHF

abundance: many
d_gene: -
v_gene: TRBV2
j_gene: TRBJ2-7
CDR3nt: TGTGCCAGCAGCCCATCGCGTTACTACGAGCAGTACTTC
CDR3aa: CASSPSRYYEQYF

abundance: -
d_gene: -
v_gene: TRBV20-1
j_gene: TRBJ2-7
CDR3nt: TGCAGTGCTAGAGACTGGGCAGCAACAAACTCCTACGAGCAGTACTTC
CDR3aa: CSARDWAATNSYEQYF

abundance: few
d_gene: TRBD1
v_gene: TRBV12-3/TRBV12-4
j_gene: TRBJ1-2
CDR3nt: TGTGCCAGCAGTTCGACAGGGGCCGATGGCTACACCTTC
CDR3aa: CASSSTGADGYTF

abundance: few
d_gene: TRBD1
v_gene: TRBV6-1
j_gene: TRBJ2-4
CDR3nt: TGTGCCAGCAGTGGGATAGGGGGCAACATTCAGTACTTC
CDR3aa: CASSGIGGNIQYF

abundance: many
d_gene: TRBD1
v_gene: TRBV6-2/TRBV6-3
j_gene: TRBJ1-1
CDR3nt: TGTGCCAGCAGTCCCAGGGGGCGCGAGAACACTGAAGCTTTCTTT
CDR3aa: CASSPRGRENTEAFF

abundance: many
d_gene: TRBD1
v_gene: TRBV29-1
j_gene: TRBJ2-5
CDR3nt: TGCAGCGTTGGACAGGGCCGGGAGACCCAGTACTTC
CDR3aa: CSVGQGRETQYF